This TCR beta chain was obtained from a study of cytomegalovirus exposure and HLA in healthy donors (dated by TCRdb to the late 2010s). Background for the entire study: The 700 or so repertoires of the first cohort and the 110 or so validation repertoires were produced on the same platform, according to a later analysis. Besides the first cohort of 666 subjects, a separate validation cohort made up of about 120 different subjects was used. The study was designed to test whether signatures of past pathogen exposure could be identified by cataloging public T cell receptors. High-throughput TCR immunosequencing, statistical association of individual TCRs with disease status, and machine learning were combined to predict cytomegalovirus infection status.

Findings and caveats that apply to the study as a whole: Of the cluster scores, roughly 95% were above 0 in a later analysis, which found that TCRs clustered in the first cohort also tended to co-occur in the 110 or so validation repertoires. A few of the identified cytomegalovirus-associated TCR beta chains were confirmed in vitro to be specific for cytomegalovirus antigens. The authors suggested that the approach could potentially be generalized to other disease states and immunological phenotypes. Most TCR sequences were observed very rarely across donors, whereas some public TCRs were present in many individuals. The validation cohort had no HLA typing available for a later analysis, so co-occurrence within that cohort was assessed over all 120 or so repertoires. Cytomegalovirus status was reported to be diagnosed by the classifier with high specificity and sensitivity in both the original and validation cohorts. In the study, some 160 TCR beta chains were listed as associated with cytomegalovirus.

From a lookup of the germline V gene (reference sequence), CDR1 and CDR2 are GTSNPN and SVGIG. The CDR3, from cysteine to phenylalanine, totals 14 residues. Only CDR3 DNA is held: 42 bases, read in frame from base 1. Trimming costs V 4 bases and J 1 base, and their ends lie 13 bases apart. Receptor libraries were prepared by the immunoSEQ multiplex PCR assay. Concerning the study's data processing: A statistical classification framework was built for diagnosing cytomegalovirus status from the catalog of TCR beta chain sequences. This immuneACCESS table, as held by TCRdb, lists in-frame sequences with V and J called but not all clones. Of the missing ones, under half trace to an unresolved V gene in checked studies; the others have no known cause. The DNA was the basis for D and trimming; V, J and clone size are from that table. The sample includes a few hundred thousand clones, with 65% to 90% observed a single time. The ten biggest clones cover more than 0.8% of the sample.

On this clone itself: Its antigen remains undetermined. Base qualities are missing; no much larger clone stands one base away.

Separate from the approximately 670-subject first cohort, the validation cohort of 120 subjects was the group to which the donors belonged. This sequence was found in a woman between 18 and 29 years old in good health and CMV-seronegative. Sequencing was carried out using PBMCs. The rearranged segments are TRBV30 and TRBJ1-1, with an unclear D gene assignment. The CDR3 has the sequence CAWISEGGNTEAFF. The DNA reads TGTGCCTGGATCTCCGAGGGCGGGAACACTGAAGCTTTCTTT.